One sample yielded the 30 T cell receptor beta chains listed below, sequenced in a study of T cell responses to AZD1222 COVID-19 vaccine. Method: immunoSEQ multiplex PCR; TCRdb's copy keeps in-frame clones and lacks some. The sample has 150,000 to 200,000 clones, around 90% seen once. The specimen comprised peripheral blood, sampled 28 days after the second dose of the MenACWY control vaccine. The source of these receptors is an adult who received the MenACWY meningococcal vaccine as a control.

This rearrangement joins TRBV28 to TRBJ2-7; 8 bases agree with TRBD1. Germline V lookup: CDR1 MDHEN, CDR2 SYDVKM. Trimming removed 10 bases from V and 0 bases from J; junction bases left unmatched: 5. CDR3 size: 13 residues. DNA for the CDR3: TGTGCCACCGATCAGGGGGCCTCCTACGAGCAGTACTTC. It codes for CATDQGASYEQYF.

The gene calls are TRBV10-3 and TRBJ1-2; D possibly corresponds to TRBD1 (5 bases). Trimming took off 7 bases at V and 1 base at J, with 13 bases between the two ends. Germline loops: CDR1 ENHRY, CDR2 SYGVKD. The CDR3 length is 14 residues. For the CDR3, the DNA is TGTGCCATCAATTGGGACCTTCTTAACTATGGCTACACCTTC. It translates to CAINWDLLNYGYTF.

The genes are TRBV6-5 and TRBJ2-1; the match to TRBD2 covers 7 bases. CDR3 length: 14 amino acids. Germline V gene sequence: CDR1 MNHEY, CDR2 SVGAGI. Trimming at V came to 5 bases and at J to 6 bases, leaving 7 bases not matched to a gene. This CDR3 is CASSPRTRRNEQFF. DNA of the CDR3: TGTGCCAGCAGTCCTCGGACTAGACGCAATGAGCAGTTCTTC.

The V and J genes are TRBV27 and TRBJ2-3; D is possibly TRBD2 (6 bases). Germline loops: CDR1 MNHEY, CDR2 SMNVEV (reference sequence). This CDR3 has 15 residues. V lost 4 bases to trimming and J lost 1 base, with 12 bases between them. The CDR3 reads CASSSPGTGTDTQYF. CDR3 DNA: TGTGCCAGCAGTTCCCCCGGGACTGGCACAGATACGCAGTATTTT.

The chain has TRBV10-3 and TRBJ2-3; D not certain. Germline V CDR1 and CDR2: ENHRY, SYGVKD. CDR3 length: 15 residues. Trimming took off 4 bases at V and 0 bases at J, with 11 bases between the two ends. The CDR3: CAISATTNSTDTQYF. As DNA, the CDR3 is TGTGCCATCAGTGCTACTACCAATAGCACAGATACGCAGTATTTT.

The J gene is TRBJ1-1, the V gene TRBV7-9, with TRBD1 identical over 7 bases. The CDR3 spans 15 residues. Germline trimming cut 0 bases from V and 1 base from J; bases unmatched to any gene: 2. The germline gives CDR1 SEHNR, CDR2 FQNEAQ (reference sequence). Here the CDR3 reads CASSLAWTGNTEAFF. The CDR3 nucleotides are TGTGCCAGCAGCTTAGCATGGACAGGGAACACTGAAGCTTTCTTT. Full variable domain (rest looked up from reference TRBV7-9 and TRBJ1-1): DTGVSQNPRHKITKRGQNVTFRCDPISEHNRLYWYRQTLGQGPEFLTYFQNEAQLEKSRLLSDRFSAERPKGSFSTLEIQRTEQGDSAMYLCASSLAWTGNTEAFFGQGTRLTVV.

The chain couples TRBV10-3 to TRBJ2-3; D unclear. The CDR3 is 12 amino acids. Trimming pared 2 bases from V and 4 bases from J, leaving 4 bases between. Germline V gene lookup returns CDR1 ENHRY and CDR2 SYGVKD. CDR3 in DNA: TGTGCCATCAGTGAGGGGGCAGATACGCAGTATTTT. Protein: CAISEGADTQYF.

V and J are TRBV4-3 and TRBJ2-2; D remains unclear. V was shortened by 0 bases and J by 6 bases, with 11 bases between the two germline ends. This CDR3 region has 15 residues. From germline, CDR1 is LGHNA and CDR2 YSLEER. The DNA of the CDR3 is TGCGCCAGCAGCCAAGAGAGCCTTGCGGCCGGGGAGCTGTTTTTT. It codes for CASSQESLAAGELFF.

The chain couples TRBV29-1 to TRBJ2-7, with D possibly TRBD2 on 5 matching bases. In germline, CDR1 is SQVTM, CDR2 ANQGSEA. The length of the CDR3 is 12 residues. Trimming shortened V by 4 bases and J by 3 bases, and 10 bases separated the two germline ends. The chain's CDR3 is CSVGPRGYEQYF. As DNA, the CDR3 is TGCAGCGTTGGGCCTCGGGGCTACGAGCAGTACTTC.

The chain combines TRBV27 with TRBJ2-7, with 10 bases matching TRBD2. V shed 4 bases, J shed 2 bases, and the junction held 11 bases outside the gene matches. The CDR3 contains 17 residues. The germline V gene has CDR1 MNHEY and CDR2 SMNVEV (reference sequence). The CDR3 DNA is TGTGCCAGCAGTTATTTTGCTAGCGGGAGTCTCGCCTACGAGCAGTACTTC. Amino acids: CASSYFASGSLAYEQYF.

For the CDR3, the DNA is TGTGCCAGCAGCTCGGGACAGCCTCCCTACGAGCAGTACTTC. Translating it yields CASSSGQPPYEQYF. The gene calls are TRBV27 and TRBJ2-7; 7 bases map to TRBD1. Germline CDR1 is MNHEY and CDR2 is SMNVEV (reference sequence). This CDR3 spans 14 amino acids. V lost 6 bases, J lost 2 bases, and 7 bases stayed unmatched.

The chain joins TRBV4-1 to TRBJ1-2; no firm D call. CDR1 is MGHRA and CDR2 is YSYEKL in the germline V gene. The CDR3 runs to 13 residues. Deletions cut 1 base from V and 2 bases from J, with 5 bases between. CDR3 amino acids: CASSQGGNYGYTF. The CDR3 DNA sequence: TGCGCCAGCAGCCAAGGAGGGAACTATGGCTACACCTTC.

This chain connects TRBV18 to TRBJ1-2, with no clear D. Germline CDR1 reads KGHSH; CDR2 reads LQKENI. This CDR3 contains 15 residues. The V and J ends lost 2 bases and 3 bases respectively, with 13 bases between them. The CDR3, as DNA: TGTGCCAGCTCACCAAGAGGGAAAGGCGACTATGGCTACACCTTC. Translated, it gives CASSPRGKGDYGYTF.

This clone was picked up one time. V usage is TRBV28 and J usage is TRBJ2-3, with D possibly TRBD2 on 5 matching bases. Trimming removed 2 bases from V and 0 bases from J, with 15 bases in between. This CDR3 is 17 amino acids long. Per the germline V gene, CDR1 is MDHEN and CDR2 is SYDVKM. The CDR3 protein is CASSLSPPGTSTDTQYF. CDR3 nucleotides: TGTGCCAGCAGTTTAAGCCCACCGGGAACTAGCACAGATACGCAGTATTTT.

The CDR3 sequence is CASAGLAPGELFF. CDR3 DNA sequence: TGTGCCAGCGCGGGACTAGCCCCCGGGGAGCTGTTTTTT. The V and J genes are TRBV27 and TRBJ2-2; 9 bases align to TRBD2. This CDR3 has 13 amino acids. The germline V gene encodes CDR1 MNHEY and CDR2 SMNVEV (reference sequence). Unmatched junction bases numbered 4, after V lost 8 bases and J lost 6 bases.

This chain connects TRBV7-2 to TRBJ1-4, with D maybe TRBD1 (5 bases). CDR3 length equals 15 residues. CDR1 and CDR2 from the germline V gene are SGHTA and FQGNSA. V was clipped by 5 bases and J by 8 bases, with 18 bases between them. The CDR3 reads CASSLTRDGGEKLFF. The CDR3 DNA is TGTGCCAGCAGCCTTACCCGGGACGGCGGCGAAAAACTGTTTTTT.

The chain couples TRBV28 to TRBJ2-7, with 9 positions matching TRBD1. Looked up from germline, CDR1 is MDHEN and CDR2 is SYDVKM. The CDR3 covers 14 residues. J lost 5 bases, V lost 1 base, and 3 bases had no gene match. Here the CDR3 reads CASSLLGQGNEQYF. The CDR3 coding sequence is TGTGCCAGCAGTTTATTAGGACAGGGGAACGAGCAGTACTTC.

The chain recombines TRBV6-5 with TRBJ2-2; no clear D. The CDR3 is 14 residues long. V lost 6 bases and J 3 bases, leaving 11 bases between the germline ends. The germline V gene has CDR1 MNHEY and CDR2 SVGAGI. The CDR3 DNA is TGTGCCAGCAGCGCTACGGTCGACACCGGGGAGCTGTTTTTT. Protein sequence: CASSATVDTGELFF.

The V and J genes are TRBV9 and TRBJ1-5; D gene unclear. This CDR3 has 14 amino acids. From germline, CDR1 is SGDLS and CDR2 YYNGEE. The V gene lost 0 bases and the J gene lost 1 base, with 5 bases spanning the gap. The CDR3 nucleotides are TGTGCCAGCAGCGTAGGAGGGAGCAATCAGCCCCAGCATTTT. This gives the protein CASSVGGSNQPQHF.

The CDR3 sequence is CASNSMRGGGNTIYF. In DNA form, the CDR3 reads TGTGCCAGCAACTCTATGCGGGGTGGTGGAAACACCATATATTTT. J is TRBJ1-3 and V is TRBV5-4; D gene uncertain. V was cut by 6 bases and J by 3 bases, with 16 bases left in between. This CDR3 has 15 residues. The V gene's germline CDR1 is SGHNT and CDR2 YYREEE (reference sequence).

The chain recombines TRBV25-1 with TRBJ2-1, with D possibly matching TRBD1 (5 bases). Germline V CDR1 and CDR2: MGHDK, SYGVNS. The CDR3 sequence is 13 residues long. V was pared by 4 bases and J by 7 bases, with 11 bases between. The CDR3 DNA follows: TGTGCCAGCAGTGCCCTCGACAGTAATGAGCAGTTCTTC. It encodes CASSALDSNEQFF.

The chain is built from TRBV10-1 and TRBJ2-2; D gene uncertain. Germline values: CDR1 WNHNN, CDR2 SYGVQD (reference sequence). Trimming cost V 0 bases and J 1 base, with 12 bases left between them. This CDR3 contains 17 residues. The CDR3 DNA reads TGCGCCAGCAGTGAGTCCGTCCCTGCCTTGAACACCGGGGAGCTGTTTTTT. This translates into CASSESVPALNTGELFF.

The CDR3 spells CATSRVSYTGELFF. The CDR3 DNA is TGTGCCACCAGCAGAGTTTCTTACACCGGGGAGCTGTTTTTT. The chain uses TRBV15 and TRBJ2-2, with D hard to call. Deletions cut 1 base from V and 3 bases from J, with 6 bases between. CDR3 length equals 14 residues. Looked up from germline, CDR1 is LNHNV and CDR2 is YYDKDF (reference sequence).

This clone was observed a few times. V usage is TRBV11-2 and J usage is TRBJ1-2, with TRBD1 matching over 7 bases. The CDR3 loop spans 16 amino acids. The V segment lost 5 bases and the J segment 0 bases; nucleotides outside the gene matches: 9. Germline CDR1 SGHAT, CDR2 FQNNGV. CDR3 loop: CASSRRGQVANYGYTF. Written as DNA, the CDR3 is TGTGCCAGCAGCAGGAGAGGACAGGTAGCTAACTATGGCTACACCTTC.

V gene TRBV2 combines with J gene TRBJ1-1; D is undetermined. Per the germline V gene, CDR1 is SNHLY and CDR2 is FYNNEI. V was pared by 2 bases and J by 5 bases, with 0 bases between. The CDR3 runs to 10 residues. CDR3 sequence reads: CASSETEAFF. The CDR3 region has the DNA TGTGCCAGCAGTGAAACTGAAGCTTTCTTT.

The rearrangement links TRBV18 to TRBJ2-1; maybe TRBD2 (6 bases). The CDR3 runs 15 residues. Germline V CDR1 and CDR2: KGHSH, LQKENI. Trimming left V 3 bases short and J 5 bases short, with 14 bases between. CDR3 nucleotide sequence: TGTGCCAGCTCACCGGCGCTAGCGAGCCACAATGAGCAGTTCTTC. Translating it yields CASSPALASHNEQFF.

The chain is built from TRBV15 and TRBJ1-1; tentative D call: TRBD1 (6 bases). The V end was cut by 6 bases, the J end by 10 bases, with 18 bases between. CDR1 is LNHNV and CDR2 is YYDKDF in the germline V gene (reference sequence). This CDR3 contains 13 residues. The CDR3 DNA is TGTGCCACCAGAAGTCAACCCGGGACACCAGCTTTCTTT. It encodes CATRSQPGTPAFF.

The genes are TRBV6-5 and TRBJ2-3; the match to TRBD2 covers 7 bases. This CDR3 spans 16 amino acids. V dropped 0 bases and J dropped 0; count of bases not matched to a gene: 3. Germline V gene data show CDR1 as MNHEY and CDR2 as SVGAGI. CDR3 in amino acids: CASSYSWRGSTDTQYF. In nucleotides, the CDR3 is TGTGCCAGCAGTTACTCGTGGCGGGGGAGCACAGATACGCAGTATTTT.

J is TRBJ2-2 and V is TRBV7-2; TRBD1 agrees at 7 bases. Looked up from germline, CDR1 is SGHTA and CDR2 is FQGNSA. The J segment lost 3 bases and the V segment lost 4 bases, leaving 5 bases of the junction unmatched. The CDR3 has 15 residues. The CDR3 protein is CASSSKGAHTGELFF. The CDR3, as DNA: TGTGCCAGCAGCTCCAAGGGGGCCCACACCGGGGAGCTGTTTTTT.

This clone was seen a handful of times. This rearrangement joins TRBV24-1 to TRBJ1-5; 8 nucleotides agree with TRBD1. CDR3 length: 13 residues. Germline assignment: CDR1 KGHDR and CDR2 SFDVKD. CDR3 bases: TGTGCTTCACAGGCGGACAGGGAACAGCCCCAGCATTTT. Translation gives CASQADREQPQHF.